This TCR beta chain was captured in a study of blood T cell repertoires in COVID-19. The data were produced by immunoSEQ multiplex PCR, yet TCRdb's version contains in-frame clones alone and is incomplete. The sample yields fewer than 250,000 clones, around 90% seen once. Unmatched junction bases numbered 6, after V lost 0 bases and J lost 8 bases. Germline V gene sequence: CDR1 MNHEY, CDR2 SVGAGI. The length of the CDR3 is 16 residues. The V gene is TRBV6-5, the J gene TRBJ2-1; 11 positions agree with TRBD2. This receptor was obtained from a man aged 50-60 years who had been exposed to COVID-19. Sequenced: PBMCs or T cells enriched from blood (not recorded which). CDR3 DNA sequence: TGTGCCAGCAGTTACTCGATAGCGGGAGGGCATTATGAGCAGTTCTTC. The encoded protein is CASSYSIAGGHYEQFF.